The clone carrying this T cell receptor beta chain was recorded only once. Its antigen is currently unknown. The data are from a study of T cells in localized non-small cell lung cancer. Whole-study findings and limits: Among the top 100 tumor clones, a median around 62 appeared in adjacent lung. Uninvolved adjacent lung had more T cell clonality than any other tissue, topping tumor. Those with higher blood T cell density had longer overall survival.

Assay used: immunoSEQ multiplex PCR; TCRdb lists only in-frame clones, some missing. The profile shows roughly 3,500 clones, around a quarter of them singletons. From germline, CDR1 is LNHDA and CDR2 SQIVND (reference sequence). This CDR3 is 15 amino acids long. The trim removed 4 bases at V and 5 bases at J, leaving 8 bases unmatched. The chain joins TRBV19 to TRBJ2-5, with TRBD1 matching over 9 bases. This specimen was lung tumor tissue, taken before any cancer treatment. This sequence was found in a male donor older than 55 with stage I lung adenocarcinoma. CDR3 DNA: TGTGCCAGTAGTAACACAGGGGGCTCAGTCGAGACCCAGTACTTC. Its translation: CASSNTGGSVETQYF.